Below are 7 T cell receptor beta chains sequenced from a single sample in a study of Graves' ophthalmopathy and Graves' hyperthyroidism (dated by TCRdb to the late 2010s). The sequencer was an Illumina HiSeq 2000. For repertoire sequencing, TCR beta CDR3 regions were amplified from RNA transcripts. A first-round RT-PCR used HTBI primers with the Qiagen OneStep RT-PCR kit, followed by a second-round multiplex PCR, size selection and purification. Through fastp at Q25 and MiXCR, TCRdb rebuilt clones from the public reads, retaining in-frame beta chains. Rows matching on CDR3 protein sequence are summarized as one entry with the most common DNA and genes. Counted in this sample were almost 750,000 distinct CDR3 sequences; roughly 40% of them appeared once. The top ten hold 40% to 55% of the sample. Sequencing input: peripheral blood. The origin of the receptors is an adult man with Graves' ophthalmopathy.

The chain recombines TRBV7-9 with TRBJ1-4, with D possibly matching TRBD1 (5 bases). Germline V gives CDR1 SEHNR, CDR2 FQNEAQ (reference sequence). The CDR3 has 14 residues. Trimming took 5 bases from V and 8 from J, leaving 15 bases between them. The CDR3 DNA reads as TGTGCCAGCAGCCCGACAGCGTATGGAGAAAAACTGTTTTTT. Translating it yields CASSPTAYGEKLFF. The full variable domain, completed using reference TRBV7-9 and TRBJ1-4, is DTGVSQNPRHKITKRGQNVTFRCDPISEHNRLYWYRQTLGQGPEFLTYFQNEAQLEKSRLLSDRFSAERPKGSFSTLEIQRTEQGDSAMYLCASSPTAYGEKLFFGSGTQLSVL.

This clonotype has ten or more counts. This chain connects TRBV10-3 to TRBJ1-6; 8 bases map to TRBD1. Germline lookup yields CDR1 ENHRY and CDR2 SYGVKD. Trimming at V came to 10 bases and at J to 5 bases, leaving 7 bases not matched to a gene. This CDR3 is built from 14 residues. CDR3 sequence: CASARGLDNSPLHF. The CDR3 DNA follows: TGTGCCAGCGCCAGGGGGCTTGATAATTCACCCCTCCACTTT.

Details on this clonotype: Compared with germline, one end of the junction differs, possibly owing to a read error. The J gene is TRBJ2-7, the V gene TRBV11-2, with 8 nucleotides matching TRBD2. This CDR3 has 15 residues. Germline V gives CDR1 SGHAT, CDR2 FQNNGV. CDR3 residues: CASSFRAGVAHERYF. CDR3 sequence (DNA): TGTGCCAGCAGCTTTCGAGCGGGAGTTGCCCACGAGCGGTACTTC.

The chain recombines TRBV10-3 with TRBJ1-4; 8 nucleotides line up with TRBD1. Germline values: CDR1 ENHRY, CDR2 SYGVKD. This CDR3 region has 15 residues. With 2 bases clipped from V and 4 bases from J, the junction kept 3 bases outside the gene matches. This CDR3 reads CAISEGDRRNEKLFF. CDR3 DNA sequence: TGTGCCATCAGTGAGGGGGACAGGCGTAATGAAAAACTGTTTTTT.

This clonotype showed up many times. V is TRBV9 and J is TRBJ1-5; D is unclear. V lost 0 bases, J lost 5 bases, and 6 bases lay in between. Germline V gene data show CDR1 as SGDLS and CDR2 as YYNGEE. The CDR3 sequence is 13 residues long. Here the CDR3 reads CASSVGVDQPQHF. The CDR3 DNA follows: TGTGCCAGCAGCGTAGGGGTAGATCAGCCCCAGCATTTT.

J is TRBJ2-5 and V is TRBV7-9; D may be TRBD1 (5 bases). CDR3 length: 15 amino acids. V dropped 5 bases and J dropped 2 bases, with 15 bases sitting between them. The V gene's germline CDR1 is SEHNR and CDR2 FQNEAQ (reference sequence). Written as DNA, the CDR3 is TGTGCCAGCAGCGTACGATGGACAATACAAGAGACCCAGTACTTC. Its protein product is CASSVRWTIQETQYF.

This chain connects TRBV29-1 to TRBJ1-2, with 8 positions matching TRBD1. Germline CDR1 is SQVTM and CDR2 is ANQGSEA. CDR3 length: 17 residues. Trimming removed 3 bases from V and 3 bases from J; junction bases left unmatched: 15. CDR3 DNA sequence: TGCAGCGTTGAGCGGGGGGGGCAGGGGGCGCGGTACTATGGCTACACCTTC. It yields the protein CSVERGGQGARYYGYTF. Drawing the rest from reference TRBV29-1 and TRBJ1-2, the complete variable domain is SAVISQKPSRDICQRGTSLTIQCQVDSQVTMMFWYRQQPGQSLTLIATANQGSEATYESGFVIDKFPISRPNLTFSTLTVSNMSPEDSSIYLCSVERGGQGARYYGYTFGSGTRLTVV.